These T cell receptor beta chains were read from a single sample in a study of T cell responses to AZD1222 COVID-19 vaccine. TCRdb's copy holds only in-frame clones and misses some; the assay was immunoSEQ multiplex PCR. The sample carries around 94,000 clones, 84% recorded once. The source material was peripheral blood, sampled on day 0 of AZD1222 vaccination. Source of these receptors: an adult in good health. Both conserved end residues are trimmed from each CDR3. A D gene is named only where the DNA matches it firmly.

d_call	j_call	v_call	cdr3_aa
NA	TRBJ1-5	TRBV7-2	ASSLATGNQPQH
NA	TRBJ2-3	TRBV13	ASSLGGLQTDTQY
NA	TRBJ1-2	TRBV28	ASSFTFAGTRSNYGYT
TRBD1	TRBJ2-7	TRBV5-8	ASSIRQGRFN
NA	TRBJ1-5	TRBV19	ASSPTEARFRNQPQH
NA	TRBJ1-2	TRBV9	ASSVGSTRGYT
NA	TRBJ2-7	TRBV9	ASSEGTAVIYEQY
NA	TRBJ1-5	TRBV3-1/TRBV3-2	ASSPAGGSNQPQH
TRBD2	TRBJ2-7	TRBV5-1	ASSLASGSSYEQY
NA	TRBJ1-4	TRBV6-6	ASGPYEKLF
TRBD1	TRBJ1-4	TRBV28	ASSLRTDRGANEKLF
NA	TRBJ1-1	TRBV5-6	ASSLAFRGLNTEAF
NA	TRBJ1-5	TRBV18	ASSLQSNQPQH
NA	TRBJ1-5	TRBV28	ASSFSNTPNQPQH
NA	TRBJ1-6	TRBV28	ASSGRDLSDNSPLH
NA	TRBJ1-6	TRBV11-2	ASSLDTKSLNSPLH
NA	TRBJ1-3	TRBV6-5	ASVRGTGNTIY
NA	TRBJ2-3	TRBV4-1	ASSQEVAASTDTQY
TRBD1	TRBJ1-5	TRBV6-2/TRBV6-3	ASSYYRTGGNNQPQH
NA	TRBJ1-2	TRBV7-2	ASRPPTGGYT
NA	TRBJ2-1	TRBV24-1	ATSEPKLGEQF
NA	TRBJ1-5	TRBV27	ASSITGSSNQPQH
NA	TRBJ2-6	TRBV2	ASRTQGGSANVLT
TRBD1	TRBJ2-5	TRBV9	ASSVAGQIWETQY
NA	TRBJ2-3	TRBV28	ASSSGRQETDTQY
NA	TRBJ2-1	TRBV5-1	ASSLAGTSYNEQF
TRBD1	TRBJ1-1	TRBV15	ATSDYLNRDREYQAF
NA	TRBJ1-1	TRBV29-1	SVEEGVLAF
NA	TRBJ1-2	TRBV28	ASRSPRGAYGYT
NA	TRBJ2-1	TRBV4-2	ASSQDESGGYNEQF
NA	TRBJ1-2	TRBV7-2	ASSTSGVRNYGYT
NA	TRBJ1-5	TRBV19	ASQGFVNQPQH
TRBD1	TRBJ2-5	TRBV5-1	ASSLGQGGETQY
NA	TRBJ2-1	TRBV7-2	ASSLDPGPPYNEQF
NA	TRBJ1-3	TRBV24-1	ATSDTREGGNTIY
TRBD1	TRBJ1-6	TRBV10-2	ASSELGTVNSPLH
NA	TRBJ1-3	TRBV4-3	ASSQEIPGTLSGNTIY
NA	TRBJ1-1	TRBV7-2	ASSFQGGGIAEAF
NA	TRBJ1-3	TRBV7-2	ASSLGTRSGNTIY
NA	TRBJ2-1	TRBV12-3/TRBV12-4	ASSLGGPNEQF
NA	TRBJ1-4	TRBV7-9	ASSYRRRDVNEKLF
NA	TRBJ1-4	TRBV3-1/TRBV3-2	ASSQFGEKLF